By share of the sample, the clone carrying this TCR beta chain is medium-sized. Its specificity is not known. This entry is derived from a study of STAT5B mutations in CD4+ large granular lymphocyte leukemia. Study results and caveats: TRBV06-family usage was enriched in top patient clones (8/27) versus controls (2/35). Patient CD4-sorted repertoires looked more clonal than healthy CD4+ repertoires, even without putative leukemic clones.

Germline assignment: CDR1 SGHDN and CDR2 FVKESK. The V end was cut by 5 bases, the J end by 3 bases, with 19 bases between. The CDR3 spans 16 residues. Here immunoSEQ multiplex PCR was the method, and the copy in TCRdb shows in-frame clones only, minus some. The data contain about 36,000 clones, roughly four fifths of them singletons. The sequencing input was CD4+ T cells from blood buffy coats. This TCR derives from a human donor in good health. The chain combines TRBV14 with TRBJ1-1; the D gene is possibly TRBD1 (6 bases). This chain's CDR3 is CASSTRGLVGDTEAFF. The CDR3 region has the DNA TGTGCCAGCAGCACCCGGGGGCTCGTGGGGGACACTGAAGCTTTCTTT. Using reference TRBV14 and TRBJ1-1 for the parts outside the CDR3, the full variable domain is EAGVTQFPSHSVIEKGQTVTLRCDPISGHDNLYWYRRVMGKEIKFLLHFVKESKQDESGMPNNRFLAERTGGTYSTLKVQPAELEDSGVYFCASSTRGLVGDTEAFFGQGTRLTVV.